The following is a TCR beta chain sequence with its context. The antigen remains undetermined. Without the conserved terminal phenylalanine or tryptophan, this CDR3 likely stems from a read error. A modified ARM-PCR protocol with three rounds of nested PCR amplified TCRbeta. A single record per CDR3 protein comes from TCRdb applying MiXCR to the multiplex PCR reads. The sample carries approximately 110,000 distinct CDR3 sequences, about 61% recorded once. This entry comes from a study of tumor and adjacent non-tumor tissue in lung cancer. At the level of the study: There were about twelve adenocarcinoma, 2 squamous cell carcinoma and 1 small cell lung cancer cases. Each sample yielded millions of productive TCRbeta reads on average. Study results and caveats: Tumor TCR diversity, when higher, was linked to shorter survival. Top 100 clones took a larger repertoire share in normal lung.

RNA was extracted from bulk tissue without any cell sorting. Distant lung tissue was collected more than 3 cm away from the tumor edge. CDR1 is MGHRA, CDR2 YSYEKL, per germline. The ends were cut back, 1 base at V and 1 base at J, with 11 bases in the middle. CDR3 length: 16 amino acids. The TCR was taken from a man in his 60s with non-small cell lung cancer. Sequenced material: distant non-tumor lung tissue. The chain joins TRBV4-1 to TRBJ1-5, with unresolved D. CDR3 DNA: TGCGCCAGCAGCCAAGCCCCAATAGCGAGCAATCAGCCCCAGCATTCT. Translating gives CASSQAPIASNQPQHS.